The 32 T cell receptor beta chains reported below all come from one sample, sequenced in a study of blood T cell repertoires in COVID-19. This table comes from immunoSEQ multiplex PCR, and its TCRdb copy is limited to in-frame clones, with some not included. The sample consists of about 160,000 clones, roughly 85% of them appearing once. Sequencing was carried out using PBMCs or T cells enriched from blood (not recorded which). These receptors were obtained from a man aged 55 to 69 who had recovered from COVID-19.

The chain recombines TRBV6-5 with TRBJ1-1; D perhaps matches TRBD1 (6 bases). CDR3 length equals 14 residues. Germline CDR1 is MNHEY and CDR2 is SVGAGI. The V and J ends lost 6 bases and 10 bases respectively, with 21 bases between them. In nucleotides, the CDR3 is TGTGCCAGCAGAGATACAGGGATAGATGGGGGAGCTTTCTTT. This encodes CASRDTGIDGGAFF.

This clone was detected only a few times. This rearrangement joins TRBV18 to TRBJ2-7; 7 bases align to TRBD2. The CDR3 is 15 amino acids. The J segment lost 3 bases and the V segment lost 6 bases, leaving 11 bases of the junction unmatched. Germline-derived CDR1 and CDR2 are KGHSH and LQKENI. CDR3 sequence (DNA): TGTGCCAGCTCCCTGTCCGGGACTACAAGCTACGAGCAGTACTTC. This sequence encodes CASSLSGTTSYEQYF.

The DNA of the CDR3 is TGTGCCAGCAGCTTAAGGGGGGCCGGGAGGGAAAAACTGTTTTTT. Translation gives CASSLRGAGREKLFF. The rearrangement joins TRBV5-6 to TRBJ1-4, with D possibly being TRBD1 (6 bases). Germline lookup yields CDR1 SGHDT and CDR2 YYEEEE. V lost 2 bases, J lost 8 bases, and 16 bases lay in between. The length of the CDR3 is 15 residues.

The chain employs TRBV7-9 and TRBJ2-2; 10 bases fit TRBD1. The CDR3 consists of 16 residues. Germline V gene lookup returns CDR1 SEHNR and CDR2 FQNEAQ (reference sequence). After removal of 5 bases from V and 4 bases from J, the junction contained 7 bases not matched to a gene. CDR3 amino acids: CASSARTGGATGELFF. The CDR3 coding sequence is TGTGCCAGCAGCGCGAGGACAGGGGGGGCCACCGGGGAGCTGTTTTTT.

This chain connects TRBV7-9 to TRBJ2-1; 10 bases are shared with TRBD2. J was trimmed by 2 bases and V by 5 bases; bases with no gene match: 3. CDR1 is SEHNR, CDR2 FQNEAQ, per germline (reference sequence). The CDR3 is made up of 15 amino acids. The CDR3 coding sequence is TGTGCCAGCAGCCAAGGACTAGCGGCCTACAATGAGCAGTTCTTC. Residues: CASSQGLAAYNEQFF.

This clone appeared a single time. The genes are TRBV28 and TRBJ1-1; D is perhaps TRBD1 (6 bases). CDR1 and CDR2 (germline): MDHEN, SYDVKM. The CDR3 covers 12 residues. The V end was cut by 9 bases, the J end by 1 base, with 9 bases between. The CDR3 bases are TGTGCCAGTAGGACAGCGAACACTGAAGCTTTCTTT. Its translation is CASRTANTEAFF.

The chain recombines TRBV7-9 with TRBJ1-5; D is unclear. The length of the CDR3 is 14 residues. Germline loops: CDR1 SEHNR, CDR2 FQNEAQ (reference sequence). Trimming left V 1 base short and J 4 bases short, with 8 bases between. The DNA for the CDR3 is TGTGCCAGCAGCTTAGGGCTCGGGAATCAGCCCCAGCATTTT. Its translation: CASSLGLGNQPQHF.

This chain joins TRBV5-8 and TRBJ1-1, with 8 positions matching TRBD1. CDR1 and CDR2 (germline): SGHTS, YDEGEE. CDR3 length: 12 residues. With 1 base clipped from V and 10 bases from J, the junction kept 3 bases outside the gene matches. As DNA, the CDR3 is TGTGCCAGCAGCTTGCAGGGGACAGGAGCTTTCTTT. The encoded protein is CASSLQGTGAFF.

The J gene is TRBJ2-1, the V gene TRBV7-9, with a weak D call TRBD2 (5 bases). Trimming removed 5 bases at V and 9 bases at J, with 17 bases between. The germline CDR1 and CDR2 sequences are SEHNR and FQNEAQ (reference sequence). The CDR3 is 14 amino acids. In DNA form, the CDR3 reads TGTGCCAGCAGCCGAACTAGTAAATTAAGTGAGCAGTTCTTC. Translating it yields CASSRTSKLSEQFF.

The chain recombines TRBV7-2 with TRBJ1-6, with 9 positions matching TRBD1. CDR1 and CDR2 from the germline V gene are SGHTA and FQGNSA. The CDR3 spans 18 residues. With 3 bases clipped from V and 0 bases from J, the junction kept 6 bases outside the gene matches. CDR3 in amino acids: CASSFSGTGFSYNSPLHF. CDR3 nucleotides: TGTGCCAGCAGCTTCTCCGGGACAGGGTTCTCCTATAATTCACCCCTCCACTTT.

The DNA for the CDR3 is TGTGCCAGTAGTATCAGGGCGGGAGATACTGGTTACGAGCAGTACTTC. Its protein is CASSIRAGDTGYEQYF. The chain recombines TRBV19 with TRBJ2-7; 7 bases are a match to TRBD2. Per the germline V gene, CDR1 is LNHDA and CDR2 is SQIVND (reference sequence). This CDR3 is 16 amino acids long. V lost 3 bases to trimming and J lost 4 bases; unmatched junction nucleotides: 12.

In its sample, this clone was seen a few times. The CDR3, as DNA: TGTGCCAGCAGCTTGGACGCGTCGGGAGTAACATACGAGCAGTACTTC. Translated: CASSLDASGVTYEQYF. J is TRBJ2-7 and V is TRBV5-6; D is perhaps TRBD2 (6 bases). The V gene lost 0 bases and the J gene lost 4 bases, with 17 bases spanning the gap. Looked up from germline, CDR1 is SGHDT and CDR2 is YYEEEE. The CDR3 totals 16 residues.

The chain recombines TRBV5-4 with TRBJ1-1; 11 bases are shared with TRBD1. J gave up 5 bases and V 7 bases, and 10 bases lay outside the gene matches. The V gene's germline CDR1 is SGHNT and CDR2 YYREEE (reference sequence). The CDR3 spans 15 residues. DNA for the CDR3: TGTGCCAGCTATGGGACAGGGGGAGTGAGGACTGAAGCTTTCTTT. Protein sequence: CASYGTGGVRTEAFF.

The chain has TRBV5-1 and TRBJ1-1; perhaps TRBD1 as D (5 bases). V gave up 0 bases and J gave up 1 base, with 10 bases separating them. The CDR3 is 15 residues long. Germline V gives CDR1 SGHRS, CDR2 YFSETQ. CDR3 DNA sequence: TGCGCCAGCAGCTTGGACACCCAGGGGAACACTGAAGCTTTCTTT. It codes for CASSLDTQGNTEAFF.

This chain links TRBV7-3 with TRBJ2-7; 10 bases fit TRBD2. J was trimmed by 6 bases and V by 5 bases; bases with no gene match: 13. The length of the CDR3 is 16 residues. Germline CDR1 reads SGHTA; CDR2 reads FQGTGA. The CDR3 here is CASSRDQLAGSIEQYF. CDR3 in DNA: TGTGCCAGCAGCCGAGACCAACTAGCGGGATCCATCGAGCAGTACTTC.

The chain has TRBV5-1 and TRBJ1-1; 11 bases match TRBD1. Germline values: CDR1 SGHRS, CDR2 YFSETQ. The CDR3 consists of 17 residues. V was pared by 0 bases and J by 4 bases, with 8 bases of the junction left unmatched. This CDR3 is CASSLAPTGTGGTEAFF. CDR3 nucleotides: TGCGCCAGCAGCTTGGCCCCGACCGGGACAGGGGGCACTGAAGCTTTCTTT.

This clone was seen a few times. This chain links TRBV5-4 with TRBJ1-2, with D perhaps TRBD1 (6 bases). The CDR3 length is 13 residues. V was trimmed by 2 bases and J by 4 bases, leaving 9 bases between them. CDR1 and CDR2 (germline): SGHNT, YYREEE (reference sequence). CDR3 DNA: TGTGCCAGCAGCTTTAAACAGGGCTATGGCTACACCTTC. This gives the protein CASSFKQGYGYTF.

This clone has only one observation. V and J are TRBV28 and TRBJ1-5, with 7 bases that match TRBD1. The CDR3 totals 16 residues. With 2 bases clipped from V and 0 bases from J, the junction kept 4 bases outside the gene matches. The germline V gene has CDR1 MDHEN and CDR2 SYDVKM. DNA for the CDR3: TGTGCCAGCAGTTTACGACAGGGTAGTAGCAATCAGCCCCAGCATTTT. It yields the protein CASSLRQGSSNQPQHF.

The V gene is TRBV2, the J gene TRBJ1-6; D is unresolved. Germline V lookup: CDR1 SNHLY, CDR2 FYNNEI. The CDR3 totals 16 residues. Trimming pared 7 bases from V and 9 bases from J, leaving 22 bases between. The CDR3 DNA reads TGTGCCAGCAAGTATGAGGGCCTTAGCGTTGGTTCACCCCTCCACTTT. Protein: CASKYEGLSVGSPLHF.

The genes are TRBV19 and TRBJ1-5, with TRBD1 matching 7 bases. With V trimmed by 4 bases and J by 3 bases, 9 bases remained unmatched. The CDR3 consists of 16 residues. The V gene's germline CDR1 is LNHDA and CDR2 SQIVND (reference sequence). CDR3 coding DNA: TGTGCCAGTAGTACCCCTACCAGGGGGACCAATCAGCCCCAGCATTTT. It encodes CASSTPTRGTNQPQHF.

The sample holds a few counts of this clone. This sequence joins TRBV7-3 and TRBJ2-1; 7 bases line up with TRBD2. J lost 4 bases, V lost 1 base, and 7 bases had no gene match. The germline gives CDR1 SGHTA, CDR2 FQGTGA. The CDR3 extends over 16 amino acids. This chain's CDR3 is CASSLRGGQVYNEQFF. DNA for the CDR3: TGTGCCAGCAGCTTAAGGGGGGGTCAAGTGTACAATGAGCAGTTCTTC.

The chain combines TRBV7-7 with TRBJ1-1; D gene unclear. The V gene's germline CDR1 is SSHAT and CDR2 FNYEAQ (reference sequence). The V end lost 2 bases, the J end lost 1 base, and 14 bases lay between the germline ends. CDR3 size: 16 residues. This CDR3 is CASSLTEANQNTEAFF. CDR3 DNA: TGTGCCAGCAGCTTAACGGAGGCCAACCAGAACACTGAAGCTTTCTTT.

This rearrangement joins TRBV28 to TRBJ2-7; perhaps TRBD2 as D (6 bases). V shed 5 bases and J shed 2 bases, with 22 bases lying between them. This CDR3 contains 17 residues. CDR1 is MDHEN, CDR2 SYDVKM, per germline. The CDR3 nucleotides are TGTGCCAGCAGTATCTACGGGACTGGTCAGGGCACCTACGAGCAGTACTTC. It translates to CASSIYGTGQGTYEQYF.

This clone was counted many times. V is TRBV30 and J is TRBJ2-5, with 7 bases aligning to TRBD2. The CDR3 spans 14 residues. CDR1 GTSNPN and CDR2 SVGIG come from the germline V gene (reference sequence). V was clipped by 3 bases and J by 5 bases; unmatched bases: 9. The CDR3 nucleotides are TGTGCCTGGAGCCCCGGTAGCGGGCTGGAGACCCAGTACTTC. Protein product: CAWSPGSGLETQYF.

The CDR3 nucleotides read TGTGCCAGCAGCGCCAACAGGGTCATGAACACTGAAGCTTTCTTT. Protein: CASSANRVMNTEAFF. The chain carries TRBV7-2 and TRBJ1-1, with D maybe TRBD1 (6 bases). The CDR3 covers 15 residues. Germline CDR1 SGHTA, CDR2 FQGNSA. With 5 bases removed from V and 0 bases from J, the gap between germline ends came to 13 bases.

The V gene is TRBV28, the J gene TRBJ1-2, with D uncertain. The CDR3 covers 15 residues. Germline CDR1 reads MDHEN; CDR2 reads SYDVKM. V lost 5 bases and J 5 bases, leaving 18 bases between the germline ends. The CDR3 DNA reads TGTGCCAGCAGTCCCGGCGGCTCCCGGTGGTATGGCTACACCTTC. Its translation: CASSPGGSRWYGYTF.

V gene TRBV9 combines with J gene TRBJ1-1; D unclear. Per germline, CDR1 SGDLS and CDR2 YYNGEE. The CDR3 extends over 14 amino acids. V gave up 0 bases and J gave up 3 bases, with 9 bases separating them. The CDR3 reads CASSVDGVYTEAFF. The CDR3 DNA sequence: TGTGCCAGCAGCGTAGACGGGGTGTACACTGAAGCTTTCTTT.

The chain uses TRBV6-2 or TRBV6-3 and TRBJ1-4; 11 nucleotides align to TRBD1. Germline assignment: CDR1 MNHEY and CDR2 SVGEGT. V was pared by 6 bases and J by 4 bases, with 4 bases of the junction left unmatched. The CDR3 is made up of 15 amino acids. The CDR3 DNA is TGTGCCAGCAGCCAGGACAGGGGGCGTAATGAAAAACTGTTTTTT. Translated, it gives CASSQDRGRNEKLFF.

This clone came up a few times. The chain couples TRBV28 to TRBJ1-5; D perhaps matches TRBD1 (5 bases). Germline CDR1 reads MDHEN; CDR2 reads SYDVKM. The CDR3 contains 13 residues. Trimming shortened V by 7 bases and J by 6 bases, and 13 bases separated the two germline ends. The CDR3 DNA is TGTGCCAGCACTGACGGCGGGGGTCAGCCCCAGCATTTT. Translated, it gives CASTDGGGQPQHF.

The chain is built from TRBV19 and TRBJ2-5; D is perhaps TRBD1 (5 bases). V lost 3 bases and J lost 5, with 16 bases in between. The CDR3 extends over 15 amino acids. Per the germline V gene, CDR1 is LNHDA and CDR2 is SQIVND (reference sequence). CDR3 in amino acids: CASSIQTGPGETQYF. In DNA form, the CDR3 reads TGTGCCAGTAGTATTCAAACGGGCCCAGGGGAGACCCAGTACTTC.

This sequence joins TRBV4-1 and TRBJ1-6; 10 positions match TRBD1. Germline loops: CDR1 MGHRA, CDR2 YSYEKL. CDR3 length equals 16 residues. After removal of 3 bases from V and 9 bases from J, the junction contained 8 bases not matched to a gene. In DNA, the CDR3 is TGCGCCAGCAGCCATACTGACAGGGGGCTTATTTCACCCCTCCACTTT. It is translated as CASSHTDRGLISPLHF.

The CDR3 sequence: CASSKEQGFGMNTEAFF. The DNA for the CDR3 is TGTGCCAGCAGCAAAGAACAGGGATTCGGGATGAACACTGAAGCTTTCTTT. The chain uses TRBV7-9 and TRBJ1-1, with D possibly matching TRBD1 (6 bases). CDR3 size: 17 residues. Between the trimmed V and J ends, which lost 5 bases and 0 bases, there was a span of 19 bases. Germline values: CDR1 SEHNR, CDR2 FQNEAQ (reference sequence).